The clone carrying this T cell receptor (beta chain) was picked up a small number of times. Between the trimmed V and J ends, which lost 7 bases and 1 base, there was a span of 13 bases. CDR1 is SQVTM, CDR2 ANQGSEA, per germline. There are 14 residues in the CDR3. In the source study's methods: Amplification of reference gene primers provided the estimated nucleated cell counts. Sequencing was performed with immunoSEQ multiplex PCR; in TCRdb, only in-frame clones are kept and a portion is missing. From that table come the V and J calls and clone size; the DNA was used to work out D and trimming. The sample has over 100,000 clones, around 78% seen once; the top ten hold 18%. This sample was included in a study of blood T cell repertoires in COVID-19. About the study: The samples span acute and convalescent COVID-19 from the United States, Italy and Spain. PBMCs, B-cell-depleted T cells, or T cells were the source of the cDNA or gDNA that made up the material.

Sequenced: peripheral blood. The chain is built from TRBV29-1 and TRBJ2-2; a weak D match, TRBD2 (6 bases). This TCR came from a woman aged 60-75 years with acute or convalescent COVID-19. The CDR3 region is CSARGTENTGELFF. DNA of the CDR3: TGCAGCGCACGGGGGACCGAGAACACCGGGGAGCTGTTTTTT.